The rows below give T cell receptor beta chains drawn from one sample of a study of T cell responses to AZD1222 COVID-19 vaccine. The repertoire was sequenced with immunoSEQ multiplex PCR; TCRdb's copy has only in-frame clones and lacks some. The sample includes some 140,000 clones, 80% to 95% of them seen just once. Sequencing was performed on peripheral blood, taken on day 0 of AZD1222 vaccination. The receptors originated from an adult in good health. Both conserved end residues are part of each CDR3. The D gene is left open where the match is weak. Clone size is stated in some rows and not others, as once, few, many or a class when expanded.

D: NA; V: TRBV20-1; size: NA; J: TRBJ1-5; CDR3: CSASRGLGSVGPQHF; DNA: TGCAGTGCTAGTCGGGGCCTCGGCAGCGTGGGGCCCCAGCATTTT
D: NA; V: TRBV6-4; size: NA; J: TRBJ1-2; CDR3: CASSETAQALYGYTF; DNA: TGTGCCAGCAGTGAAACCGCTCAGGCCCTCTATGGCTACACCTTC
D: NA; V: TRBV7-3; size: NA; J: TRBJ2-3; CDR3: CASSLGFGTEADTQYF; DNA: TGTGCCAGCAGCTTAGGGTTTGGGACGGAGGCAGATACGCAGTATTTT
D: TRBD2; V: TRBV7-8; size: NA; J: TRBJ2-7; CDR3: CASSATSAGGGYEQYF; DNA: TGTGCCAGCAGCGCCACCTCGGCGGGAGGTGGGTACGAGCAGTACTTC
D: NA; V: TRBV19; size: once; J: TRBJ2-1; CDR3: CASRGAASNEQFF; DNA: TGTGCCAGTAGGGGAGCGGCTTCCAATGAGCAGTTCTTC
D: NA; V: TRBV3-1/TRBV3-2; size: NA; J: TRBJ2-2; CDR3: CASSQGPPAGLNTGELFF; DNA: TGTGCCAGCAGCCAAGGTCCCCCCGCGGGGTTGAACACCGGGGAGCTGTTTTTT
D: NA; V: TRBV28; size: NA; J: TRBJ1-2; CDR3: CASSLPDGYGYTF; DNA: TGTGCCAGCAGTCTCCCCGACGGCTATGGCTACACCTTC
D: NA; V: TRBV6-5; size: NA; J: TRBJ2-1; CDR3: CASSYSNRQFF; DNA: TGTGCCAGCAGTTACTCAAACCGGCAGTTCTTC
D: NA; V: TRBV5-1; size: NA; J: TRBJ1-4; CDR3: CASSLAPGRGNEKLFF; DNA: TGCGCCAGCAGCTTGGCCCCAGGTAGGGGGAATGAAAAACTGTTTTTT
D: NA; V: TRBV27; size: NA; J: TRBJ2-7; CDR3: CASSSPLSYEQYF; DNA: TGTGCCAGCAGTTCCCCCTTAAGTTACGAGCAGTACTTC
D: TRBD1; V: TRBV4-1; size: NA; J: TRBJ2-7; CDR3: CASGRDRDFEQYF; DNA: TGCGCCAGCGGCCGGGACAGGGACTTTGAGCAGTACTTC
D: NA; V: TRBV5-4; size: NA; J: TRBJ1-3; CDR3: CASSLPYELGGRGNTIYF; DNA: TGTGCCAGCAGCTTGCCGTACGAGTTAGGGGGAAGAGGAAACACCATATATTTT
D: TRBD1; V: TRBV25-1; size: NA; J: TRBJ1-2; CDR3: CASQGQLYGYTF; DNA: TGTGCCAGCCAGGGACAGCTCTATGGCTACACCTTC
D: TRBD1; V: TRBV5-4; size: NA; J: TRBJ1-3; CDR3: CASSLQGAGNTIYF; DNA: TGTGCCAGCAGCTTACAGGGGGCTGGAAACACCATATATTTT
D: NA; V: TRBV14; size: NA; J: TRBJ1-6; CDR3: CASSLLPASPLHF; DNA: TGTGCCAGCAGCCTGCTCCCGGCTTCACCCCTCCACTTT